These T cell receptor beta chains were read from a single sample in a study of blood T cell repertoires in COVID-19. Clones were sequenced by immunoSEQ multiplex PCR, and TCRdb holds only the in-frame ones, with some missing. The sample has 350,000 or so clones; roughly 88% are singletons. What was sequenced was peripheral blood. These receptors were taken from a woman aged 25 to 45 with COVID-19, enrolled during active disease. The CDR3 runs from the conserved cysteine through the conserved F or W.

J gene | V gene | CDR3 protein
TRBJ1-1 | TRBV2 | CASSIGGDTEAFF
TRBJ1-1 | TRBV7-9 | CASSFQENTEAFF
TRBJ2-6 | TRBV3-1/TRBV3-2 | CASSFPGGAGANVLTF
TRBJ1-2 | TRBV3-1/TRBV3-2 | CASSQVNGNGYTF
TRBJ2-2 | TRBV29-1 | CSVETGVDTGELFF
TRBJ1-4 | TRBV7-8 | CASSPKRTATNEKLFF
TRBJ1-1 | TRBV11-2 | CASSRSYGNTEAFF
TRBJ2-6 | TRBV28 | CASRTLGVPGANVLTF
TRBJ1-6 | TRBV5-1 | CASSLLGQTSSRSPLHF
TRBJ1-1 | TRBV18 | CASSHRTGGFNTEAFF
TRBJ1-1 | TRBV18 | CASSPPVPVLNEAFF
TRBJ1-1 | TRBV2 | CARGQGWGTEAFF
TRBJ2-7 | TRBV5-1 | CASSFGGSGYEQYF
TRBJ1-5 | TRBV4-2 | CASSQDTTGGLTAQHF
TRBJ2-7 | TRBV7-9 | CASSSSSGVYEQYF
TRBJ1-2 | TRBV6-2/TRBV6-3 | CASSYSPGYYGYTF
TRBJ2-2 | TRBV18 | CASSLTWDINTGELFF
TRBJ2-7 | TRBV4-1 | CASSQERGGTYEQYF
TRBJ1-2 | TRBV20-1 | CSARGQGETGYTF
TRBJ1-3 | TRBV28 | CASSPTGSLGDSSGNTIYF
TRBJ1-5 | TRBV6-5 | CASSLGGDNQPQHF
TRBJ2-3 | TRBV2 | CASSERERRTDTQYF
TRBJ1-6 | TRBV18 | CASSRTGGDNSPLHF
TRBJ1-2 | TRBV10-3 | CAISQGHGYTF
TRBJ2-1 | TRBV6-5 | CASSSRAEVLEQFF